The sequence of this TCR beta chain was determined in a study of regulatory T cells in long-lasting Graves disease. Time point of the sample: newly diagnosed GD, antithyroid drugs for less than 3 months. Researchers made the TCR library from RNA that was extracted from PBMCs. The diagnosis of Graves' disease used American Thyroid Association guidelines. This clonotype was counted between two and nine times. Its antigen remains unknown. The CDR3 runs 13 residues. Trimming removed 3 bases at V and 4 bases at J, with 6 bases between. From germline, CDR1 is MNHNS and CDR2 SASEGT. CDR3-region Arm-PCR and iRepertoire HTBI primers produced the TCR beta libraries. MiXCR, run by TCRdb on the multiplex PCR reads, gives a single entry per CDR3 protein. The sample contains 400,000 to 650,000 distinct CDR3 sequences, more than 15% of which appear only once. Study-wide findings and caveats: Comparison showed that persistent patients shared more public clonotypes (2,741) than new patients (approximately 930).

These data are also associated with another study on T cells in Graves' hyperthyroidism and ophthalmopathy. From that paper: HTBI primers were used for first-round RT-PCR of the TCR CDR3. Ophthalmopathy was told apart from stable hyperthyroidism by a 13 V-J model.

The V call is TRBV6-1, the J call TRBJ2-2; D not certain. The TCR originated in a woman aged 35-60 years with Graves disease. The starting material was peripheral blood mononuclear cells (PBMCs), obtained at new diagnosis, from a patient treated with antithyroid drugs. CDR3: CASSDRTTGELFF. Here the CDR3 DNA reads TGTGCCAGCAGTGACAGGACCACCGGGGAGCTGTTTTTT.